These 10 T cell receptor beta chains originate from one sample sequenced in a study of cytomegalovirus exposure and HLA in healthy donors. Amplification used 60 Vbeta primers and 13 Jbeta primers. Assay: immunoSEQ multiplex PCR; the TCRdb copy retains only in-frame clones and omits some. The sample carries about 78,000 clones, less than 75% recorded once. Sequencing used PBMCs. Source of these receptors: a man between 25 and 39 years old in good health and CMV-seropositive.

The CDR3 loop is CSVHPTLYNEQFF. The CDR3, as DNA: TGCAGCGTTCATCCTACCTTATACAATGAGCAGTTCTTC. The chain combines TRBV29-1 with TRBJ2-1; D unclear. V was shortened by 5 bases and J by 4 bases, with 12 bases between the two germline ends. Germline V gene data show CDR1 as SQVTM and CDR2 as ANQGSEA. CDR3 size: 13 residues.

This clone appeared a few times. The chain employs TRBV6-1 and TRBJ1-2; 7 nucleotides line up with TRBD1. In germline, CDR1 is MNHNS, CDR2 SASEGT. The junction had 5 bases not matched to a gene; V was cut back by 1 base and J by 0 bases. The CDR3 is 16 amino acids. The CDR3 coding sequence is TGTGCCAGCAGTGAAGGGGGGACAGTACCTAACTATGGCTACACCTTC. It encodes CASSEGGTVPNYGYTF.

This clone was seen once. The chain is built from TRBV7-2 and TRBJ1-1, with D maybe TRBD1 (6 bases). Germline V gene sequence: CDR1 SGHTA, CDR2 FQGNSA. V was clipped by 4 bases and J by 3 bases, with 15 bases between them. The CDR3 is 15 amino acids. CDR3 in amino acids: CASSSHRAVDTEAFF. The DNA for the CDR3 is TGTGCCAGCAGCTCCCACAGGGCAGTGGACACTGAAGCTTTCTTT.

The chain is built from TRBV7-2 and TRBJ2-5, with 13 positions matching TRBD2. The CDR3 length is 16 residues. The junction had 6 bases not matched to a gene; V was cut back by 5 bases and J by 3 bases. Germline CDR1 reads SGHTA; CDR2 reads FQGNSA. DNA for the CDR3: TGTGCCAGCAGCCCCGGACTAGCGGGGGAGGAAGAGACCCAGTACTTC. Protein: CASSPGLAGEEETQYF.

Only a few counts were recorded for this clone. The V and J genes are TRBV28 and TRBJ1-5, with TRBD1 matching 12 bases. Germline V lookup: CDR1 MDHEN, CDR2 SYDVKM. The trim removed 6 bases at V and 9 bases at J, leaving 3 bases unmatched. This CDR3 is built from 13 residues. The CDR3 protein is CASRGTGGGPQHF. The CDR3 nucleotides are TGTGCCAGCAGGGGGACAGGGGGCGGGCCCCAGCATTTT.

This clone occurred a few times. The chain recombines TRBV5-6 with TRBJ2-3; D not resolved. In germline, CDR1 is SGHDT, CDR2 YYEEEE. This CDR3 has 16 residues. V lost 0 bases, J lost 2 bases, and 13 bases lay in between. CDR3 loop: CASSLVLLNPTDTQYF. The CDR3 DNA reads TGTGCCAGCAGCTTGGTACTACTGAACCCCACAGATACGCAGTATTTT.

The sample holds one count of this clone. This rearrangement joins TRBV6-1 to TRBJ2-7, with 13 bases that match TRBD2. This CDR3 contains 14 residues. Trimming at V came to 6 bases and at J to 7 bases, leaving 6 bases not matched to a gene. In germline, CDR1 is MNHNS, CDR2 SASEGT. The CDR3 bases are TGTGCCAGCAGGTACACACTAGCGGGGGGGGAGCAGTACTTC. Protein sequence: CASRYTLAGGEQYF.

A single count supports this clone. The CDR3 DNA reads as TGTGCCAGCAGCTTCGGTTCTCACTCTGGAAACACCATATATTTT. Translation gives CASSFGSHSGNTIYF. The rearrangement uses TRBV11-2 and TRBJ1-3; D unresolved. The CDR3 covers 15 residues. Germline V CDR1 and CDR2: SGHAT, FQNNGV. Trimming removed 3 bases at V and 0 bases at J, with 9 bases between.

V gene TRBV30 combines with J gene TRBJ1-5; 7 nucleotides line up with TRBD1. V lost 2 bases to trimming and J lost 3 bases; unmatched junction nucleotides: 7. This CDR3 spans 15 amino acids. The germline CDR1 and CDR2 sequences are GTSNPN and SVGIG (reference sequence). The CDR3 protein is CAWSSGTVNNQPQHF. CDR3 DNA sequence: TGTGCCTGGAGTTCCGGGACAGTTAACAATCAGCCCCAGCATTTT.

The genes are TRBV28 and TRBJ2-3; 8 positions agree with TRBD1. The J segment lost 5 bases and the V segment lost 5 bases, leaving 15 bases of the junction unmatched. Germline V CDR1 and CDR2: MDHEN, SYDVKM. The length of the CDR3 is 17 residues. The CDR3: CASSPLRRTGRGDTQYF. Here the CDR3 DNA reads TGTGCCAGCAGTCCACTTAGGAGGACAGGGAGAGGAGATACGCAGTATTTT.